The rows below give T cell receptor beta chains drawn from one sample of a study of tumor-infiltrating lymphocytes in oesophageal squamous cell carcinoma. MiXCR, run by TCRdb on the PCR reads, gives a single entry per CDR3 protein. Among tens of thousands of distinct CDR3 sequences listed, roughly a third were seen once. Sequenced sample: esophageal tumor tissue. The receptors derive from a female donor with esophageal squamous cell carcinoma. Each CDR3 is given with its conserved first and last residue. Each record gives: clone size, D gene, V gene, J gene, CDR3 DNA, CDR3 protein. A D gene is named only where the DNA matches it firmly. Clone sizes are given selectively: once, few, many, or a class where the clone is expanded.

many,TRBD2,TRBV10-3,TRBJ2-1,TGTGCCATCAGTGCCTGGACTAGCGGATACAATGAGCAGTTCTTC,CAISAWTSGYNEQFF
many,-,TRBV6-1,TRBJ1-5,TGTGCCAGCAGTGTGGGGACGAGCAATCAGCCCCAGCATTTT,CASSVGTSNQPQHF
-,-,TRBV28,TRBJ2-5,TGTGCCAGCACTCTGATCCGAGGGGCAGGCGAGACCCAGTACTTC,CASTLIRGAGETQYF
many,-,TRBV4-1,TRBJ2-7,TGCGCCAGCAGCCCTAGACAGGCCGCCTACGAGCAGTACTTC,CASSPRQAAYEQYF
few,-,TRBV6-1,TRBJ2-5,TGTGCCAGCAGCCGACTGAGGGGGGACAATGAGCAGTACTTC,CASSRLRGDNEQYF
-,TRBD2,TRBV10-3,TRBJ2-1,TGTGCCATCAAGATGCGGGAGGACATGTCGAGCAATGAGCAGTTCTTC,CAIKMREDMSSNEQFF
many,-,TRBV12-3/TRBV12-4,TRBJ1-2,TGTGCCAGCAGTTTGAGGGTAAAGGACTATGGCTACACCTTC,CASSLRVKDYGYTF
-,-,TRBV11-1,TRBJ2-7,TGTGCCAGCAGCCACTCCGGGGCGCTGTACGAGCAGTACTTC,CASSHSGALYEQYF
many,TRBD1,TRBV11-2,TRBJ2-7,TGTGCCAGCAGCTTAGATCCCGGACAGGGGGCAAAAGAGCAGTACTTC,CASSLDPGQGAKEQYF
many,-,TRBV28,TRBJ1-2,TGTGCCAGCAAACTACCCTCCGGCGGGGGCGAATTC,CASKLPSGGGEF
medium-sized,-,TRBV7-6,TRBJ1-1,TGTGCCAGCAGCTTAGCGGGCTACAACACTGAAGCTTTCTTT,CASSLAGYNTEAFF
many,TRBD1,TRBV28,TRBJ1-2,TGTGCCAGCAGCCCAACAGGGGGCGCGGGAGGCTACACCTTC,CASSPTGGAGGYTF
many,-,TRBV24-1,TRBJ1-2,TGTGCCACCAGTGATCCCGGAATCAGGGGCTACACCTTC,CATSDPGIRGYTF
many,-,TRBV28,TRBJ2-3,TGTGCCCTCAGGAGGGCTAGCACAGATACGCAGTATTTT,CALRRASTDTQYF
hyperexpanded,TRBD1,TRBV7-9,TRBJ2-6,TGTGCCAGCAGCGGAGAACGGGACAGGGTCTCTGGGGCCAACGTCCTGACTTTC,CASSGERDRVSGANVLTF
-,TRBD1,TRBV18,TRBJ2-6,TGTGCCAGCGCCGTCCGGGACAGGGTCCTCTCTGGGGCCAACGTCCTGACTTTC,CASAVRDRVLSGANVLTF
-,-,TRBV9,TRBJ2-1,TGTGCCAGCAGCGGTGGGATCAAGATATACAATGAGCAGTTCTTC,CASSGGIKIYNEQFF
many,-,TRBV6-6,TRBJ2-7,TGTGCCAGCAGTTACTCGAATGCACTTAGCTCCTACGAGCAGTACTTC,CASSYSNALSSYEQYF
few,-,TRBV7-8,TRBJ1-2,TGTGCCAGCAGCTTAGCGAAGGGCGAAAACACGGGCTACACCTTC,CASSLAKGENTGYTF
many,-,TRBV5-4,TRBJ2-2,TGTGCCAGCAGCTCTGGGCTTGGGCGAGACGGGGAGCTGTTTTTT,CASSSGLGRDGELFF
-,-,TRBV19,TRBJ2-4,TGTGCCAGTAGGCCCGGGTTTAGCACCTACAATGAGCAGTACTTC,CASRPGFSTYNEQYF
medium-sized,-,TRBV7-2,TRBJ2-2,TGTGCCAGCAGCCGACTGATCACCGGGGAGCTGTTTTTT,CASSRLITGELFF
many,TRBD1,TRBV2,TRBJ1-1,TGTGCCAGCAGTGAATTGACAGGGGTTGGGTCGGCTTTCTTT,CASSELTGVGSAFF
many,TRBD2,TRBV5-1,TRBJ2-7,TGCGCCAGCACCCATAGCGGGAGGGGATCCTACGAGCAGTACTTC,CASTHSGRGSYEQYF
few,-,TRBV15,TRBJ2-3,TGTGCCACCAGCAGAGATCGGAGCGGCAACACAGATACGCAGTATTTT,CATSRDRSGNTDTQYF
-,-,TRBV11-3,TRBJ2-2,TGTGCCAGCAGCTTAGAGGGTCACACCGGGGAGCTGTTTTTT,CASSLEGHTGELFF
few,TRBD2,TRBV9,TRBJ2-3,TGTGCCAGCAGCCCGACTAGCGCATTCACAGATACGCAGTATTTT,CASSPTSAFTDTQYF
few,-,TRBV7-9,TRBJ1-1,TGTGCCAGCAGCTTAGCGGGGGCGAAAACTGAAGCTTTCTTT,CASSLAGAKTEAFF
-,TRBD2,TRBV7-2,TRBJ2-7,TGTGCCAGCAGCCGACTAGCGGAAAGTCTGCAGTACTTC,CASSRLAESLQYF
-,-,TRBV6-2/TRBV6-3,TRBJ2-7,TGTGCCAGCAGCTCAGGCACAGTTACGCAGTACTTC,CASSSGTVTQYF
many,TRBD2,TRBV7-2,TRBJ2-3,TGTGCCAGCAGCTTAGAGGTTAGCGGGATGGGTACGCAGTATTTT,CASSLEVSGMGTQYF
-,-,TRBV20-1,TRBJ2-5,TGCAGTGCTAGGGTGCAGGGGAGGGAGACCCAGTACTTC,CSARVQGRETQYF
-,-,TRBV11-3,TRBJ2-5,TGTGCCAGCAGCCGGGGCCTCACGACGGGAGAGACCCAGTACTTC,CASSRGLTTGETQYF
many,TRBD2,TRBV5-1,TRBJ2-7,TGCGCCAGCAGCTTGGGCTGGGGGGAGGGGAAGTGGAACGAGCAGTACTTC,CASSLGWGEGKWNEQYF
many,TRBD2,TRBV28,TRBJ2-7,TGTGCCAGCAGTCCTTGGACTAGCAATGGGGAGCAGTACTTC,CASSPWTSNGEQYF
many,-,TRBV5-6,TRBJ2-3,TGTGCCAGCAGCTCTCAGCGACGGGATACGCAGTATTTT,CASSSQRRDTQYF
many,TRBD2,TRBV11-3,TRBJ2-1,TGTGCCAGCAGCTTAGAACGCGGGAGGGCCTACAATGAGCAGTTCTTC,CASSLERGRAYNEQFF
-,TRBD1,TRBV19,TRBJ1-2,TGTGCCAGTTCGACAGGGGGCAGGGGCTACACCTTC,CASSTGGRGYTF
-,-,TRBV28,TRBJ2-5,TGTGCCAGCAGTTTATTTCCACAGGGACTCGGAGAGACCCAGTACTTC,CASSLFPQGLGETQYF
few,-,TRBV9,TRBJ2-2,TGTGCCAGCAGCGTAAGGATTCAGGCAACGAACACCGGGGAGCTGTTTTTT,CASSVRIQATNTGELFF
many,-,TRBV10-3,TRBJ1-5,TGTGCCATCAGTGAGAGTTCGGCGCAGCCCCAGCATTTT,CAISESSAQPQHF
many,-,TRBV7-3,TRBJ2-1,TGTGCCAGCAGCCCCCAACCTTCATACAATGAGCAGTTCTTC,CASSPQPSYNEQFF
few,TRBD1,TRBV10-3,TRBJ1-5,TGTGCCATCAGTGAGACCGACAGGGGAAGCAATCAGCCCCAGCATTTT,CAISETDRGSNQPQHF
many,TRBD1,TRBV20-1,TRBJ1-5,TGCAGTGCTAGAGGGCAATGGAACCCGGGACAGGGGAATCAGCCCCAGCATTTT,CSARGQWNPGQGNQPQHF
-,TRBD1,TRBV4-3,TRBJ2-7,TGCGCCAGCAGCCAAGTCCTTCAGGGGGCTGTGTGGGAGCAGTACTTC,CASSQVLQGAVWEQYF
-,TRBD2,TRBV12-3/TRBV12-4,TRBJ2-7,TGTGCCAGCAGGCCACAACTAGCGGGAGTGAGGAACGAGCAGTACTTC,CASRPQLAGVRNEQYF
-,-,TRBV7-2,TRBJ2-7,TGTGCCAGCAGTTTTGACGGGAGACGCGAGCAGTACTTC,CASSFDGRREQYF
-,-,TRBV7-6,TRBJ2-1,TGTGCCAGCAGCTTAGTATCCAGCTCCTACAATGAGCAGTTCTTC,CASSLVSSSYNEQFF
-,-,TRBV6-4,TRBJ2-5,TGTGCCAGCTCAAGGGCGAGCCACAGATACGCAGTATTT,CASSRASHRYAVF
few,-,TRBV2,TRBJ2-1,TGTGCCAGCAGTGAGTACCAGATAAATGAGCAGTTCTTC,CASSEYQINEQFF
-,-,TRBV28,TRBJ2-3,TGTGCCAGCAGCCTCCGAGCGCGGAGTAGGACAGATACGCAGTATTTT,CASSLRARSRTDTQYF
many,-,TRBV6-6,TRBJ1-1,TGTGCCAGCAGTTACTCACCGGGGGACACTGAAGCTTTCTTT,CASSYSPGDTEAFF
many,TRBD1,TRBV24-1,TRBJ2-5,TGTGCCACCAGTGATACGGGACAGTCCATACAGACCCAGTACTTC,CATSDTGQSIQTQYF